One and the same sample provided the 7 T cell receptor beta chains below, sequenced in a study of beta chain features in type 1 diabetes. General study points: A moderate, significant TCRB CDR3 shortening appeared in type 1 diabetes across four CD4+ subsets.

Their specific antigens are unknown. All of the isolated RNA was reverse transcribed, so expressed TCRB transcripts were sequenced. The repertoire was sequenced with immunoSEQ multiplex PCR; TCRdb's copy has only in-frame clones and lacks some. The profile shows 300,000 or so clones, about 13% of them singletons. Specimen: naive CD4+ T cells from blood. The receptors shown here come from a man aged 25 to 40 with type 1 diabetes.

The V call is TRBV18, the J call TRBJ1-1; D gene unclear. CDR1 KGHSH and CDR2 LQKENI come from the germline V gene. V was trimmed by 0 bases and J by 10 bases, leaving 18 bases between them. The CDR3 covers 15 residues. The DNA for the CDR3 is TGTGCCAGCTCACCACCAGGCCGCCCGAGGGCGCGAGCTTTCTTT. This codes for CASSPPGRPRARAFF.

V and J are TRBV5-6 and TRBJ2-1, with 15 bases identical to TRBD2. This CDR3 contains 17 residues. Germline V gives CDR1 SGHDT, CDR2 YYEEEE. V lost 4 bases, J lost 7 bases, and 9 bases stayed unmatched. In DNA form, the CDR3 reads TGTGCCAGCAGCATACGGACTAGCGGGAGGGTTGAGAATGAGCAGTTCTTC. The encoded protein is CASSIRTSGRVENEQFF.

This sequence joins TRBV5-1 and TRBJ2-7, with 7 positions matching TRBD1. Germline trimming cut 3 bases from V and 1 base from J; bases unmatched to any gene: 10. The CDR3 sequence is 16 residues long. Germline V gene data show CDR1 as SGHRS and CDR2 as YFSETQ. The CDR3 region is CASSWTTGDRSYEQYF. CDR3 nucleotides: TGCGCCAGCAGCTGGACAACAGGGGACCGTTCCTACGAGCAGTACTTC.

There are a few counts of this clone. The chain couples TRBV10-3 to TRBJ2-7, with 10 nucleotides matching TRBD2. This CDR3 is 15 amino acids long. CDR1 is ENHRY and CDR2 is SYGVKD in the germline V gene. The V and J ends lost 6 bases and 0 bases, in that order; junction bases with no gene match: 5. This chain's CDR3 is CAIRPPSGSSYEQYF. The CDR3, as DNA: TGTGCCATCAGACCCCCTAGCGGGAGCTCCTACGAGCAGTACTTC.

The chain employs TRBV7-9 and TRBJ2-3; no clear D gene. CDR1 and CDR2 from the germline V gene are SEHNR and FQNEAQ (reference sequence). The V end lost 1 base, the J end lost 3 bases, and 17 bases lay between the germline ends. CDR3 length: 17 residues. CDR3: CASSLVPNGPGTDTQYF. CDR3 coding DNA: TGTGCCAGCAGCTTAGTGCCAAATGGCCCAGGAACAGATACGCAGTATTTT.

This clone was counted a few times. This chain uses TRBV15 with TRBJ2-1; D possibly corresponds to TRBD2 (5 bases). V lost 0 bases, J lost 6 bases, and 15 bases lay in between. The CDR3 loop spans 16 amino acids. Germline values: CDR1 LNHNV, CDR2 YYDKDF (reference sequence). The CDR3 sequence: CATSRDYSGPVNEQFF. As DNA, the CDR3 is TGTGCCACCAGCAGAGATTACAGCGGCCCGGTCAATGAGCAGTTCTTC.

The chain uses TRBV2 and TRBJ2-3; the match to TRBD1 covers 7 bases. Germline V gene sequence: CDR1 SNHLY, CDR2 FYNNEI. CDR3 size: 14 residues. With 9 bases clipped from V and 2 bases from J, the junction kept 8 bases outside the gene matches. The CDR3 is CARTSTGNTDTQYF. The CDR3 DNA reads TGTGCCAGAACCTCGACAGGGAACACAGATACGCAGTATTTT.